These T cell receptor beta chains were read from a single sample in a study of CD8 T cell repertoires and HIV-1 epitope variants. No antigens are known for them. Assay used: immunoSEQ multiplex PCR; TCRdb lists only in-frame clones, some missing. The top ten hold roughly 47% of the sample, which has 5,800 or so clones, roughly 67% seen once. Material for sequencing was cultured CD8+ T cells derived from PBMCs. These TCRs come from a male donor with HIV. The CDR3 runs from the conserved cysteine through the conserved F or W. The D gene is left open where the match is weak. Where a row states a size, it is once, few, many or the class of an expanded clone; other rows omit it.

clone_size j_call v_call d_call cdr3_aa cdr3_nt
. TRBJ2-5 TRBV29-1 . CSAPGGVWEETQYF TGCAGCGCCCCTGGGGGTGTCTGGGAAGAGACCCAGTACTTC
. TRBJ2-3 TRBV28 . CASSLPERDTQYF TGTGCCAGCAGTCTCCCGGAGCGGGATACGCAGTATTTT
. TRBJ1-1 TRBV6-1 . CASSGLSGRNTEAFF TGTGCCAGCAGTGGTCTTTCAGGGAGGAACACTGAAGCTTTCTTT
few TRBJ2-2 TRBV7-9 . CASLGESDTGELFF TGTGCCAGCCTGGGGGAGTCCGACACCGGGGAGCTGTTTTTT
. TRBJ2-7 TRBV5-1 TRBD2 CASSLPRLAGDGEQYF TGCGCCAGCAGCTTGCCCAGACTAGCGGGAGATGGGGAGCAGTACTTC
. TRBJ1-1 TRBV7-2 TRBD1 CASSRTGASRAFF TGTGCCAGCAGCCGGACAGGGGCCTCCCGCGCTTTCTTT
. TRBJ2-2 TRBV7-9 . CASSWTPSTGELFF TGTGCCAGCAGCTGGACTCCGAGCACCGGGGAGCTGTTTTTT
. TRBJ2-2 TRBV28 TRBD1 CALRTGNTGELFF TGTGCCCTTCGGACAGGGAACACCGGGGAGCTGTTTTTT
. TRBJ2-1 TRBV5-1 . CASSLGDYYNEQFF TGCGCCAGCAGCTTGGGAGACTACTACAATGAGCAGTTCTTC
. TRBJ2-7 TRBV5-4 . CASSFQGGSEQYF TGTGCCAGCAGCTTCCAGGGGGGATCCGAGCAGTACTTC
. TRBJ2-7 TRBV11-3 . CASPPRNHEQYF TGTGCCAGCCCTCCCAGGAATCACGAGCAGTACTTC
few TRBJ2-7 TRBV27 . CASRGTTTLGSYEQYF TGTGCCAGCAGGGGTACAACGACCCTCGGCTCCTACGAGCAGTACTTC
. TRBJ2-7 TRBV28 . CASSFSDRLYEQYF TGTGCCAGCAGTTTTTCCGACAGGCTCTACGAGCAGTACTTC
few TRBJ2-7 TRBV7-8 TRBD2 CASSGTSGRSGYEQYF TGTGCCAGCAGCGGGACTAGCGGGAGGTCAGGCTACGAGCAGTACTTC
. TRBJ1-5 TRBV7-9 . CASSLDGGRDQPQHF TGTGCCAGCAGCTTGGATGGGGGCCGAGACCAGCCCCAGCATTTT
few TRBJ2-3 TRBV7-9 . CASSLAGGPTDTQYF TGTGCCAGCAGCTTAGCGGGAGGCCCCACAGATACGCAGTATTTT
medium-sized TRBJ1-1 TRBV27 . CASSPSDTYTEAFF TGTGCCAGCAGCCCCTCCGACACTTACACTGAAGCTTTCTTT
. TRBJ2-5 TRBV6-5 TRBD2 CASSYGTSGQETQYF TGTGCCAGCAGTTACGGGACTAGCGGACAAGAGACCCAGTACTTC
. TRBJ2-3 TRBV4-1 . CASSQGARRGSSTDTQYF TGCGCCAGCAGCCAAGGGGCCCGCAGGGGATCTAGCACAGATACGCAGTATTTT
. TRBJ2-3 TRBV7-9 TRBD2 CASRTELKRDHTDTQYF TGTGCCAGCAGGACCGAACTCAAGCGGGACCACACAGATACGCAGTATTTT
. TRBJ1-6 TRBV7-9 TRBD1 CASSATGESPLHF TGTGCCAGCAGCGCGACAGGGGAATCACCCCTCCACTTT
. TRBJ1-5 TRBV28 . CASSFRDQPQHF TGTGCCAGCAGTTTTAGGGACCAGCCCCAGCATTTT
. TRBJ2-1 TRBV29-1 TRBD1 CSVMGGTGENEQFF TGCAGCGTCATGGGAGGGACAGGGGAGAATGAGCAGTTCTTC
. TRBJ1-1 TRBV19 TRBD1 CASSYRGGSVESGAFF TGTGCCAGTAGTTACAGGGGGGGGTCCGTGGAGTCGGGAGCTTTCTTT
medium-sized TRBJ2-1 TRBV6-5 . CASSEGGEQFF TGTGCCAGCAGTGAGGGGGGTGAGCAGTTCTTC
. TRBJ2-2 TRBV7-2 TRBD2 CASSYSRLATGELFF TGTGCCAGCAGCTACTCTAGACTAGCTACAGGGGAGCTGTTTTTT
. TRBJ2-3 TRBV28 TRBD1 CASSLFAGGELADTQYF TGTGCCAGCAGTTTATTTGCAGGGGGCGAGCTTGCAGATACGCAGTATTTT
. TRBJ1-2 TRBV2 TRBD1 CASRRQGHGYTF TGTGCCAGCAGGCGACAGGGACATGGCTACACCTTC
. TRBJ1-2 TRBV6-5 . CASSLHDRDGYTF TGTGCCAGCAGTTTACACGATCGGGATGGCTACACCTTC